The rows below give T cell receptor beta chains drawn from one sample of a study of T-cell reconstitution after alpha-beta-depleted transplantation in children. Each CDR3 protein is one row after TCRdb ran MiXCR on the PCR reads. Found here are some 840,000 distinct CDR3 sequences, approximately 15% of them singletons; the top ten hold around 4.5%. Sequenced material: PBMCs, mostly from graft donor cells, taken 360 days after TCRalphabeta/CD19-depleted stem cell transplant. Every receptor here comes from a male patient younger than 18 who had a stem cell transplant for acute lymphoblastic leukemia, so the T cells may come from the graft donor. CDR3s include the opening cysteine and the closing phenylalanine or tryptophan. The order of the fields is clone size, V gene, J gene, D gene, CDR3 protein, CDR3 DNA. D genes are given only for firm matches. Clone size is not always given. Where it is, it says once, few, many or a class for expanded clones.

few,TRBV20-1,TRBJ1-4,NA,CSASHPPKKLFF,TGCAGTGCTAGTCACCCCCCCAAAAAACTGTTTTTT
NA,TRBV5-1,TRBJ2-2,NA,CASSPRAANTGELFF,TGCGCCAGCAGCCCTCGTGCCGCGAACACCGGGGAGCTGTTTTTT
few,TRBV9,TRBJ2-3,TRBD1,CASSVATGQGFGQYF,TGTGCCAGCAGCGTAGCTACTGGACAGGGATTCGGGCAGTATTTT
many,TRBV7-3,TRBJ2-2,NA,CASSFFLGTGELFF,TGTGCCAGCAGCTTTTTCTTGGGAACCGGGGAGCTGTTTTTT
NA,TRBV29-1,TRBJ2-5,TRBD2,CSVELAGVGAQYF,TGCAGCGTTGAGTTAGCGGGAGTAGGCGCCCAGTACTTC
NA,TRBV4-1,TRBJ2-1,NA,CASSQEVGGINSYNEQFF,TGCGCCAGCAGCCAAGAAGTTGGCGGGATCAACTCCTACAATGAGCAGTTCTTC
NA,TRBV5-4,TRBJ2-1,TRBD2,CASSLGSGRGPNEQFF,TGTGCCAGCAGCTTGGGAAGCGGGAGGGGACCCAATGAGCAGTTCTTC
NA,TRBV19,TRBJ1-5,NA,CASSPSLGNQPQHF,TGTGCCAGTAGTCCTTCACTTGGCAATCAGCCCCAGCATTTT
NA,TRBV7-6,TRBJ2-1,NA,CASSLERLAGDEQFF,TGTGCCAGCAGCTTAGAACGGCTAGCTGGTGATGAGCAGTTCTTC
many,TRBV5-5,TRBJ2-1,NA,CASSSGWNEQFF,TGTGCCAGCAGCTCCGGATGGAATGAGCAGTTCTTC
NA,TRBV5-1,TRBJ2-1,NA,CASSRQSLVEQFF,TGCGCCAGCAGCAGACAGAGTCTAGTTGAGCAGTTCTTC
NA,TRBV2,TRBJ1-2,NA,CASSVTGTGYTF,TGTGCCAGCAGTGTCACAGGGACTGGCTACACCTTC
few,TRBV6-5,TRBJ2-7,NA,CASSYAGQPYEQYF,TGTGCCAGCAGTTATGCGGGACAGCCATACGAGCAGTACTTC
NA,TRBV7-9,TRBJ2-6,NA,CASSTNRERANVLTF,TGTGCCAGCAGCACAAACAGGGAACGGGCCAACGTCCTGACTTTC
NA,TRBV27,TRBJ2-3,NA,CASSYWGDTQYF,TGTGCCAGCAGTTATTGGGGGGATACGCAGTATTTT
many,TRBV5-1,TRBJ2-7,TRBD1,CASSFGTGDTYEQYF,TGCGCCAGCAGCTTCGGGACAGGGGATACCTACGAGCAGTACTTC
NA,TRBV7-9,TRBJ2-5,NA,CASSLEPGRETQYF,TGTGCCAGCAGCTTAGAACCAGGGCGAGAGACCCAGTACTTC
NA,TRBV7-9,TRBJ1-1,NA,CASSLGNPGRRMNTEAFF,TGTGCCAGCAGCTTAGGAAACCCGGGACGGAGGATGAACACTGAAGCTTTCTTT
few,TRBV29-1,TRBJ2-1,NA,CSVVRSEQFF,TGCAGCGTTGTGCGTTCTGAGCAGTTCTTC
few,TRBV7-9,TRBJ2-7,TRBD2,CASSLPLTSGGGYEQYF,TGTGCCAGCAGCTTACCTCTGACTAGCGGGGGCGGATACGAGCAGTACTTC
few,TRBV3-1,TRBJ2-3,NA,CASSQDILPTDTQYF,TGTGCCAGCAGCCAAGATATACTACCCACAGATACGCAGTATTTT
NA,TRBV12-3/TRBV12-4,TRBJ2-2,TRBD2,CASSLVGRAGITGELFF,TGTGCCAGCAGTTTGGTCGGGAGGGCCGGTATCACCGGGGAGCTGTTTTTT
NA,TRBV6-1,TRBJ1-2,NA,CASSLFLGPYYGYTF,TGTGCCAGCAGTCTTTTTCTGGGACCCTACTATGGCTACACCTTC
few,TRBV12-3/TRBV12-4,TRBJ2-7,NA,CASSLVGIVGYEQYF,TGTGCCAGCAGTTTAGTAGGCATCGTTGGGTACGAGCAGTACTTC
NA,TRBV4-1,TRBJ2-1,NA,CASSPTGVSSYNEQFF,TGCGCCAGCAGCCCCACGGGAGTTTCCTCCTACAATGAGCAGTTCTTC
NA,TRBV4-1,TRBJ2-1,NA,CASSQVGARFVNEQFF,TGCGCCAGCAGCCAAGTTGGGGCTCGGTTCGTAAATGAGCAGTTCTTC
few,TRBV4-1,TRBJ2-7,NA,CASSQEAEGPYEQYF,TGCGCCAGCAGCCAAGAGGCAGAGGGACCCTACGAGCAGTACTTC
NA,TRBV12-3/TRBV12-4,TRBJ2-4,TRBD2,CASTVGTRVRLGPQNIQYF,TGTGCCAGCACGGTAGGGACTAGGGTTCGACTAGGGCCCCAAAACATTCAGTACTTC
NA,TRBV5-1,TRBJ1-2,NA,CASSFPGGGDGYTF,TGCGCCAGCAGCTTCCCGGGAGGGGGGGATGGCTACACCTTC
few,TRBV12-3/TRBV12-4,TRBJ2-1,NA,CASSFQGLSYNEQFF,TGTGCCAGCAGTTTCCAGGGGCTCTCCTACAATGAGCAGTTCTTC
NA,TRBV7-9,TRBJ2-1,TRBD2,CASSPNTGLADYNEQFF,TGTGCCAGCAGCCCCAATACGGGACTAGCGGACTACAATGAGCAGTTCTTC
few,TRBV7-6,TRBJ1-1,NA,CATTGGGARLNTEAFF,TGTGCCACCACGGGGGGGGGCGCGAGGTTGAACACTGAAGCTTTCTTT
few,TRBV20-1,TRBJ2-7,NA,CSASDTWDGTYEQYF,TGCAGTGCTAGTGACACCTGGGACGGAACCTACGAGCAGTACTTC
NA,TRBV13,TRBJ2-3,NA,CASSPQRWNTQYF,TGTGCCAGCAGCCCCCAACGTTGGAATACGCAGTATTTT
NA,TRBV25-1,TRBJ2-7,NA,CASSESRGRSYEQYF,TGTGCCAGCAGTGAGTCCCGGGGCAGATCCTACGAGCAGTACTTC
few,TRBV15,TRBJ1-5,NA,CATSRAGQLNQPQHF,TGTGCCACCAGCAGAGCCGGACAGTTGAATCAGCCCCAGCATTTT
NA,TRBV5-1,TRBJ2-5,TRBD2,CASSYTSGREVRETQYF,TGCGCCAGCAGCTATACTAGCGGGAGGGAGGTTCGAGAGACCCAGTACTTC
few,TRBV15,TRBJ2-7,NA,CATSRGYMGQYF,TGTGCCACCAGCAGAGGTTATATGGGGCAGTACTTC
NA,TRBV6-2/TRBV6-3,TRBJ2-7,TRBD1,CASSRDRVKGEQYF,TGTGCCAGCAGCCGGGACAGGGTAAAGGGCGAGCAGTACTTC
few,TRBV12-3/TRBV12-4,TRBJ1-1,NA,CASSWTVTEAFF,TGTGCCAGCAGTTGGACAGTCACTGAAGCTTTCTTT
NA,TRBV15,TRBJ1-4,NA,CATSGWRRRRATNEKLFF,TGTGCCACCAGCGGGTGGAGGAGGCGCCGGGCAACTAATGAAAAACTGTTTTTT
few,TRBV2,TRBJ1-2,NA,CASKHPPGGLFALYGYTF,TGTGCCAGCAAACACCCTCCTGGAGGTTTATTCGCTCTCTATGGCTACACCTTC
few,TRBV7-6,TRBJ2-3,NA,CASSLRGVNTDTQYF,TGTGCCAGCAGCCTCAGAGGAGTTAACACAGATACGCAGTATTTT
NA,TRBV7-6,TRBJ2-3,TRBD2,CASSFPAGTSTDTQYF,TGTGCCAGCAGCTTCCCAGCGGGAACTAGCACAGATACGCAGTATTTT
NA,TRBV28,TRBJ2-7,NA,CASSLLNRSPYEQYF,TGTGCCAGCAGTTTACTCAACAGGTCCCCCTACGAGCAGTACTTC
NA,TRBV27,TRBJ2-1,TRBD2,CASSSSGRAWHEQFF,TGTGCCAGCAGCTCTAGCGGGAGGGCCTGGCATGAGCAGTTCTTC
few,TRBV29-1,TRBJ2-1,TRBD2,CSVGASGRVPISYNEQFF,TGCAGCGTTGGGGCTAGCGGGAGGGTACCGATCTCCTACAATGAGCAGTTCTTC
few,TRBV24-1,TRBJ2-2,NA,CATSDLSTNTGELFF,TGTGCCACCAGTGACCTCAGTACGAACACCGGGGAGCTGTTTTTT
many,TRBV7-3,TRBJ2-1,NA,CASSLNLNEQFF,TGTGCCAGCAGCTTAAACCTCAATGAGCAGTTCTTC
few,TRBV29-1,TRBJ2-7,TRBD2,CSVVTSSSYEQYF,TGCAGCGTTGTGACTAGCAGCTCCTACGAGCAGTACTTC
NA,TRBV2,TRBJ2-7,NA,CASTGVSYEQYF,TGTGCCAGCACTGGAGTCTCCTACGAGCAGTACTTC
NA,TRBV6-4,TRBJ1-1,NA,CASSVTEAFF,TGTGCCAGCAGTGTCACTGAAGCTTTCTTT
NA,TRBV4-1,TRBJ2-1,NA,CASSQDPDSNEQFF,TGCGCCAGCAGCCAAGATCCTGACAGCAATGAGCAGTTCTTC
few,TRBV7-3,TRBJ2-3,NA,CASSLGVATPDTQYF,TGTGCCAGCAGCTTAGGGGTGGCCACCCCAGATACGCAGTATTTT
few,TRBV12-3/TRBV12-4,TRBJ2-1,TRBD2,CASRPTSGRTLFDEQFF,TGTGCCAGCAGGCCGACTAGCGGGAGGACCCTTTTCGATGAGCAGTTCTTC
NA,TRBV7-9,TRBJ2-7,NA,CASSLGTGRDEQYF,TGTGCCAGCAGCTTAGGAACAGGGCGGGACGAGCAGTACTTC
few,TRBV12-3/TRBV12-4,TRBJ2-5,TRBD2,CASSLASLAGVQETQYF,TGTGCCAGCAGTTTAGCAAGCCTAGCGGGGGTCCAAGAGACCCAGTACTTC
NA,TRBV7-2,TRBJ2-5,NA,CASSPNTGASRKTQYF,TGTGCCAGCAGCCCGAATACGGGGGCGAGTAGGAAGACCCAGTACTTC
few,TRBV24-1,TRBJ2-5,NA,CATSDYCSRETQYF,TGTGCCACCAGTGATTACTGCTCGAGAGAGACCCAGTACTTC